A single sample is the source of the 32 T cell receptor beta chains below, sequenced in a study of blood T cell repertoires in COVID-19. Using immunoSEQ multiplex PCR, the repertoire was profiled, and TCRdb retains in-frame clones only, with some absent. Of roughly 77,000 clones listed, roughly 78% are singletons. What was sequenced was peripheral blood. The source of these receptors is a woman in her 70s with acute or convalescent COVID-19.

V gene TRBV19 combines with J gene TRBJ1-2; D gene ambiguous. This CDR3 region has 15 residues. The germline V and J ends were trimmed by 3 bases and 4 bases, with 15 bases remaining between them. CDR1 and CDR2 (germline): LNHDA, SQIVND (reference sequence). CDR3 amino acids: CASSIDRGSAYGYTF. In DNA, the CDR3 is TGTGCCAGTAGTATTGATCGAGGGAGTGCCTATGGCTACACCTTC.

CDR3: CASSPAGLAGGVGELFF. As DNA, the CDR3 is TGCGCCAGCAGCCCGGCCGGACTAGCGGGGGGTGTCGGGGAGCTGTTTTTT. The chain uses TRBV5-1 and TRBJ2-2, with 14 positions matching TRBD2. This CDR3 has 17 amino acids. The V segment lost 4 bases and the J segment 7 bases; nucleotides outside the gene matches: 9. Germline V CDR1 and CDR2: SGHRS, YFSETQ.

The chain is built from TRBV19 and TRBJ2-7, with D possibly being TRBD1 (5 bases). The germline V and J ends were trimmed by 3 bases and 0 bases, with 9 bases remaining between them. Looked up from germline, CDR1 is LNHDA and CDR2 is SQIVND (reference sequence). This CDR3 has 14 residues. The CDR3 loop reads CASSISTASYEQYF. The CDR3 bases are TGTGCCAGTAGTATTTCGACAGCCTCCTACGAGCAGTACTTC.

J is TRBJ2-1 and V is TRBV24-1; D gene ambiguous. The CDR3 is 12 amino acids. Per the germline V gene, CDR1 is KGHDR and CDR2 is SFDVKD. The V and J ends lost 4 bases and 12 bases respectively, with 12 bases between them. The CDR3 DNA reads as TGTGCCACCAGTGAAGGCCCCCCGGGGCAGTTCTTC. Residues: CATSEGPPGQFF.

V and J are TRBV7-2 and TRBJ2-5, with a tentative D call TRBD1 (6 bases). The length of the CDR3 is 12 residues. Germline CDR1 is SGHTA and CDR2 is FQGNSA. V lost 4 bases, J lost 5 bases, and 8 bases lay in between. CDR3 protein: CASSSQGETQYF. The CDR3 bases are TGTGCCAGCAGCTCCCAGGGGGAGACCCAGTACTTC.

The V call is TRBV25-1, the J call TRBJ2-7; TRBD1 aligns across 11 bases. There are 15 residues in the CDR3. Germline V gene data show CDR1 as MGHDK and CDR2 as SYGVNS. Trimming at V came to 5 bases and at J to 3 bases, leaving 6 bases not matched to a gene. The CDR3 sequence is CASSSRTGGNYEQYF. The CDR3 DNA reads TGTGCCAGCAGTTCTAGGACAGGGGGCAACTACGAGCAGTACTTC.

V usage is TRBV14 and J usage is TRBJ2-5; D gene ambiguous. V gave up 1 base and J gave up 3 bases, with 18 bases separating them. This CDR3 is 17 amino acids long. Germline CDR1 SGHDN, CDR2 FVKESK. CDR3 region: CASSQGHHLGRKETQYF. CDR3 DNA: TGTGCCAGCAGCCAAGGGCACCACCTAGGCCGAAAAGAGACCCAGTACTTC.

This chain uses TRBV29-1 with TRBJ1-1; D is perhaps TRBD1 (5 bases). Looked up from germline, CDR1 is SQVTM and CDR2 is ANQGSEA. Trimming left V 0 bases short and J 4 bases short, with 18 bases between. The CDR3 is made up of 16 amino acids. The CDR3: CSVEDGPTVRGTEAFF. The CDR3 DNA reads TGCAGCGTTGAAGATGGCCCGACAGTGAGAGGCACTGAAGCTTTCTTT.

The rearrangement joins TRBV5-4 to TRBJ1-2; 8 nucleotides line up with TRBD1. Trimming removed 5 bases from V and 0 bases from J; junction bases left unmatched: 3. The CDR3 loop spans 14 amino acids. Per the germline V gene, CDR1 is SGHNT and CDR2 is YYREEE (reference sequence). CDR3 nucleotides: TGTGCCAGCAGGCCACAGGGGGCTAACTATGGCTACACCTTC. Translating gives CASRPQGANYGYTF.

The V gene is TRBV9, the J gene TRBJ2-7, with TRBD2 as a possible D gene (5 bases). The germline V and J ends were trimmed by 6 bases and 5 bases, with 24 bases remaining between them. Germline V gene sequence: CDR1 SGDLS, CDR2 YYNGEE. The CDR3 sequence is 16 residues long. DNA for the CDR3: TGTGCCAGCACCCCCTCGGGAAGTTTGCCTGTGGACGAGCAGTACTTC. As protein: CASTPSGSLPVDEQYF. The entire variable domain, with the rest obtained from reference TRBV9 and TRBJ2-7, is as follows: DSGVTQTPKHLITATGQRVTLRCSPRSGDLSVYWYQQSLDQGLQFLIQYYNGEERAKGNILERFSAQQFPDLHSELNLSSLELGDSALYFCASTPSGSLPVDEQYFGPGTRLTVT.

The CDR3 spells CASTTEGNTEAFF. The DNA for the CDR3 is TGTGCCAGCACTACGGAGGGGAACACTGAAGCTTTCTTT. The chain recombines TRBV3-1 (or the pseudogene TRBV3-2) with TRBJ1-1; D is unclear. In germline, CDR1 is LGHDT, CDR2 YNNKEL (reference sequence). The CDR3 loop spans 13 amino acids. The V end lost 7 bases, the J end lost 1 base, and 10 bases lay between the germline ends.

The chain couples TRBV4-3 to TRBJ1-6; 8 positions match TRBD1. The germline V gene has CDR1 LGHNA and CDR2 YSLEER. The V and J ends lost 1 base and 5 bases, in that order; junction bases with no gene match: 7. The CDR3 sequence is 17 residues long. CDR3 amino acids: CASSQGAGGDHNSPLHF. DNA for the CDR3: TGCGCCAGCAGCCAAGGGGCAGGGGGCGACCATAATTCACCCCTCCACTTT.

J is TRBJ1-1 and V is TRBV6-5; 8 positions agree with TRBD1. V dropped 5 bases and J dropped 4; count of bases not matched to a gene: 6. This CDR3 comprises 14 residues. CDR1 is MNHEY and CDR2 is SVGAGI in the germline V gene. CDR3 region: CASSPRQGTTEAFF. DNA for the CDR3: TGTGCCAGCAGTCCTCGACAGGGGACCACTGAAGCTTTCTTT.

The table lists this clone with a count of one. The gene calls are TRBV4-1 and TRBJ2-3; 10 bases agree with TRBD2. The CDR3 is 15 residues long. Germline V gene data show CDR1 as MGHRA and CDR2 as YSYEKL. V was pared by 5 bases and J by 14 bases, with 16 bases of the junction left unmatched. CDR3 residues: CASSKGVSGGADLYF. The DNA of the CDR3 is TGCGCCAGCAGCAAAGGGGTGAGCGGGGGGGCCGATTTGTATTTT.

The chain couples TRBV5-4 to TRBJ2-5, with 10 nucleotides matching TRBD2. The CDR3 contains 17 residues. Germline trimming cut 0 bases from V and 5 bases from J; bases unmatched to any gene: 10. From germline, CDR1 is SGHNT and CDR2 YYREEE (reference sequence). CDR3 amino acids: CASSLGGSGGSGETQYF. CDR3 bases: TGTGCCAGCAGCTTGGGAGGTAGCGGGGGGTCCGGGGAGACCCAGTACTTC. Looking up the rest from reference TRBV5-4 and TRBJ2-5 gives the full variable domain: ETGVTQSPTHLIKTRGQQVTLRCSSQSGHNTVSWYQQALGQGPQFIFQYYREEENGRGNFPPRFSGLQFPNYSSELNVNALELDDSALYLCASSLGGSGGSGETQYFGPGTRLLVL.

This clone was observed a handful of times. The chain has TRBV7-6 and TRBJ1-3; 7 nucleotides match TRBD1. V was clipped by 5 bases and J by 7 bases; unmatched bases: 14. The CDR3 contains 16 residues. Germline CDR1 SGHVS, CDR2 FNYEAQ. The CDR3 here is CASSVRQGVDENTIYF. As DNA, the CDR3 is TGTGCCAGCAGCGTCCGACAGGGAGTAGATGAGAACACCATATATTTT.

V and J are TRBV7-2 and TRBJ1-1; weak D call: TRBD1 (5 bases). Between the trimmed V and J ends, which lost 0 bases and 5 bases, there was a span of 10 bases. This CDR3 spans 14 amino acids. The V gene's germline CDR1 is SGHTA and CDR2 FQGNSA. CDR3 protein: CASSLAGAGTEAFF. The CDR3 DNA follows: TGTGCCAGCAGCTTAGCAGGGGCAGGGACTGAAGCTTTCTTT.

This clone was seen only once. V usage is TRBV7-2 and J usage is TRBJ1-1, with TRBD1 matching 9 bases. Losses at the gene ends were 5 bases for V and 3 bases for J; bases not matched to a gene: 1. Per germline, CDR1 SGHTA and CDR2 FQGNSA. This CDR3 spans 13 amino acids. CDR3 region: CASSGQGYTEAFF. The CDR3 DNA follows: TGTGCCAGCAGCGGACAGGGGTACACTGAAGCTTTCTTT.

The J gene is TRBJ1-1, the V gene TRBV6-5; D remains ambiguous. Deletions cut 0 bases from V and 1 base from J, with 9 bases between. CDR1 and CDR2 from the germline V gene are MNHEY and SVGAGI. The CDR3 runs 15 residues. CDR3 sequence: CASSYSSRQNTEAFF. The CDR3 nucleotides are TGTGCCAGCAGTTACTCGTCCAGACAGAACACTGAAGCTTTCTTT.

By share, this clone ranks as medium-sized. CDR3 DNA: TGCAGCGTTGAAGAACACGGGGACTCCTACGAGCAGTACTTC. It specifies CSVEEHGDSYEQYF. The chain recombines TRBV29-1 with TRBJ2-7, with D tentatively TRBD2 (5 bases). V lost 0 bases and J 0 bases, leaving 9 bases between the germline ends. The germline V gene encodes CDR1 SQVTM and CDR2 ANQGSEA. The CDR3 has 14 amino acids.

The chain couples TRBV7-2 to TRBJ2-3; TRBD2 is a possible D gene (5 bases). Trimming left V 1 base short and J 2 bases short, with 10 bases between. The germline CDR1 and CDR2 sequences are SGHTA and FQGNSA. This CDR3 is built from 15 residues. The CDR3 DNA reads TGTGCCAGCAGCTTAGTTGGACTCTACACAGATACGCAGTATTTT. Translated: CASSLVGLYTDTQYF.

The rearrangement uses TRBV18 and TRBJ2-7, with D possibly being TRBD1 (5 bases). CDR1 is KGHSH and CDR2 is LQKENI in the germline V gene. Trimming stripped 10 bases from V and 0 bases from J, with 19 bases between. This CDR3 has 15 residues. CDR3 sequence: CATSPRQGPSYEQYF. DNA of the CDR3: TGTGCCACCTCTCCCCGGCAGGGCCCCTCCTACGAGCAGTACTTC.

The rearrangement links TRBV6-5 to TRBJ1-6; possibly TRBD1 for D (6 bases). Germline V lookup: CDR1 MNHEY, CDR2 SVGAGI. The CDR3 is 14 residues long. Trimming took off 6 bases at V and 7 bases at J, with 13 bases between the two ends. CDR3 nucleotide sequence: TGTGCCAGCAGCGACAGGAGGCGAAATTCACCCCTCCACTTT. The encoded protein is CASSDRRRNSPLHF.

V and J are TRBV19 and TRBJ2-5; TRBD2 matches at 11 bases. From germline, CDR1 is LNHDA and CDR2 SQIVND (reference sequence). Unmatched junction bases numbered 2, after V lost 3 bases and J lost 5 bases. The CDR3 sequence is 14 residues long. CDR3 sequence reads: CASSMTSGAETQYF. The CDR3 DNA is TGTGCCAGTAGTATGACTAGCGGGGCGGAGACCCAGTACTTC. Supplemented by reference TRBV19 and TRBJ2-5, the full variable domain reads DGGITQSPKYLFRKEGQNVTLSCEQNLNHDAMYWYRQDPGQGLRLIYYSQIVNDFQKGDIAEGYSVSREKKESFPLTVTSAQKNPTAFYLCASSMTSGAETQYFGPGTRLLVL.

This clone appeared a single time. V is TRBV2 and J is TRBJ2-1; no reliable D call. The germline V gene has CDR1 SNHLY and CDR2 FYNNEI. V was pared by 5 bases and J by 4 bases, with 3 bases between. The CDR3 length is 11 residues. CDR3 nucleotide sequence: TGTGCCAGCAGTCCTTACAATGAGCAGTTCTTC. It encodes CASSPYNEQFF.

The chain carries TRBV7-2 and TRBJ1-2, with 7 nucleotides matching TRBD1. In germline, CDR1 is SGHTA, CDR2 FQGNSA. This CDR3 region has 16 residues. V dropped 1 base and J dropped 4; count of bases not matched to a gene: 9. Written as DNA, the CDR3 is TGTGCCAGCAGCTTAGGTGACAGGGAGATCCCCTATGGCTACACCTTC. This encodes CASSLGDREIPYGYTF.

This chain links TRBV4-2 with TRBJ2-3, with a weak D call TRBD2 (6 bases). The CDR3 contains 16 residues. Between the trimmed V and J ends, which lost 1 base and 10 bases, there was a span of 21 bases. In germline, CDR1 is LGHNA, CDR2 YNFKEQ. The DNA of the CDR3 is TGTGCCAGCAGCCAAGGGGGGGTTTACACCGGAAGGGCGCAGTATTTT. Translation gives CASSQGGVYTGRAQYF.

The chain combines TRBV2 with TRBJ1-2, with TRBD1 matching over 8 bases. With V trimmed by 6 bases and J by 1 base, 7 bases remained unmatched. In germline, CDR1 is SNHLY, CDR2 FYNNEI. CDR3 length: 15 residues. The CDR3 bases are TGTGCCAGCAGCTCAGGACAGGGCAATAACTATGGCTACACCTTC. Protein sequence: CASSSGQGNNYGYTF. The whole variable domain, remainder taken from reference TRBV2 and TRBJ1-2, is EPEVTQTPSHQVTQMGQEVILRCVPISNHLYFYWYRQILGQKVEFLVSFYNNEISEKSEIFDDQFSVERPDGSNFTLKIRSTKLEDSAMYFCASSSGQGNNYGYTFGSGTRLTVV.

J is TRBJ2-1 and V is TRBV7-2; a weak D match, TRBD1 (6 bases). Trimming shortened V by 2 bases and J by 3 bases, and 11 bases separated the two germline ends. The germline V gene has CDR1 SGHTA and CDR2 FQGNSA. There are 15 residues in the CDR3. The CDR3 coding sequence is TGTGCCAGCAGCTTACAGGGGATACTCTACAATGAGCAGTTCTTC. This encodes CASSLQGILYNEQFF.

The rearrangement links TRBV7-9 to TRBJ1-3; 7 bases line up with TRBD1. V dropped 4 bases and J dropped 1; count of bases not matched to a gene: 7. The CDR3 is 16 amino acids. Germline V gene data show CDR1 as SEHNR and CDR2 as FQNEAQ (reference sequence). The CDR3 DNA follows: TGTGCCAGCAGCTCACAAGACAGGGCGTCTGGAAACACCATATATTTT. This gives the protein CASSSQDRASGNTIYF.

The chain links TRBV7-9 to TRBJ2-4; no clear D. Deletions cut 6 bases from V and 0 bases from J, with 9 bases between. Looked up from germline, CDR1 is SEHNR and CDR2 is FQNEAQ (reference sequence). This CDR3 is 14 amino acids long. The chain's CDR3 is CASSPNLAKNIQYF. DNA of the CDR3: TGTGCCAGCAGTCCTAATTTAGCCAAAAACATTCAGTACTTC.

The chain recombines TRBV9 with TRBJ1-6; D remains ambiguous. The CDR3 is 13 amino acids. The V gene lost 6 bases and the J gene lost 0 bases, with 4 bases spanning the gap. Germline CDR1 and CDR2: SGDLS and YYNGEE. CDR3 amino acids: CASTSSYNSPLHF. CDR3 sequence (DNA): TGTGCCAGCACTAGCTCCTATAATTCACCCCTCCACTTT.